The source of this T cell receptor (beta chain) is a study of CD8 T cells in ankylosing spondylitis. Findings and caveats of the study: Disease-associated clonotypes exhibited CD8+ identity and were relatively infrequent in peripheral blood. Several of the motif variants were reported before in synovial fluid and blood from reactive arthritis. Clones tied to disease were said to be significantly enriched in matched ankylosing spondylitis synovial fluid. Typical of ankylosing spondylitis blood, it appeared, was a TCR beta motif of eight highly homologous variants.

Quantitative 5'-RACE with molecular barcodes produced the TCR beta libraries. MiXCR was run by TCRdb on the 5' RACE reads, yielding one entry per CDR3 protein. The sample holds about 390,000 distinct CDR3 sequences, approximately 20% seen once. The sample holds a few counts of this clonotype. Antigen unknown. The CDR3 is made up of 15 amino acids. V was cut by 5 bases and J by 7 bases, with 18 bases left in between. The clonotype comes from a male donor with ankylosing spondylitis. Material for sequencing was blood, either unsorted or a sorted T cell fraction (not recorded which). J is TRBJ1-5 and V is TRBV12-3 or TRBV12-4; maybe TRBD1 (6 bases). DNA of the CDR3: TGTGCCAGCAGTAAAACGGGACACCGTGGACAGCCCCAGCATTTT. Protein product: CASSKTGHRGQPQHF.